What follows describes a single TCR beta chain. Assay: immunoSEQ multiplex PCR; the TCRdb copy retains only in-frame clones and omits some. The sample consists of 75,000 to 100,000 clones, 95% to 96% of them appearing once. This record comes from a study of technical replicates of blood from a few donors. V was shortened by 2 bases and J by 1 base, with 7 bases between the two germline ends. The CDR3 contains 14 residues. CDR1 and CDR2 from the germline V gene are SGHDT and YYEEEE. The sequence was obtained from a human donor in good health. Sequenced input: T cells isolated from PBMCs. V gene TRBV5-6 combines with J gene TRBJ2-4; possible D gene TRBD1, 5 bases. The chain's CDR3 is CASSLAGAKNIQYF. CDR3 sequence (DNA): TGTGCCAGCAGCTTAGCAGGGGCCAAAAACATTCAGTACTTC.